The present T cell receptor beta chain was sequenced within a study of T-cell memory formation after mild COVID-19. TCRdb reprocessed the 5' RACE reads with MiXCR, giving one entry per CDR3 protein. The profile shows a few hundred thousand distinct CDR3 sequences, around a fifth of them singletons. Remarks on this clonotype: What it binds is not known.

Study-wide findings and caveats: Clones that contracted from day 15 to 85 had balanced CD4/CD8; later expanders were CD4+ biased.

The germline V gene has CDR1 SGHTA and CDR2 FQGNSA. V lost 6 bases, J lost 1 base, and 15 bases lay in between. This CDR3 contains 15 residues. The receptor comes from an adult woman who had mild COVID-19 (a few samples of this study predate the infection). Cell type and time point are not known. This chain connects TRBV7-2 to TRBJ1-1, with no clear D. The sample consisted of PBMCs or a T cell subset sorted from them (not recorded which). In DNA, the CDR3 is TGTGCCAGCAGACCCTCCCACCTGGGGAACACTGAAGCTTTCTTT. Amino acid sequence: CASRPSHLGNTEAFF. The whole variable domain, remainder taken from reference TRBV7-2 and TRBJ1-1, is GAGVSQSPSNKVTEKGKDVELRCDPISGHTALYWYRQSLGQGLEFLIYFQGNSAPDKSGLPSDRFSAERTGGSVSTLTIQRTQQEDSAVYLCASRPSHLGNTEAFFGQGTRLTVV.